The entry below describes one T cell receptor beta chain. Its antigen target is currently unknown. Base qualities are not at hand, and no much larger clone is one base apart. Using the deep immunoSEQ assay, TCR CDR3 regions were amplified from genomic DNA by multiplex PCR. Extracted genomic DNA from each cell subset was distributed evenly across all wells of several immunoSEQ 96-well plates, and each plate was treated as a replicate. For sorted subsets, around 0.2 ug genomic DNA, equal to 25,000 to 35,000 T cell genomes, was loaded into each replicate PCR. The purified libraries were quantified using a Qubit 3.0 fluorometer, sized with a Bioanalyzer 2100, and then quantified again using the KAPA Library Quantification kit. Every immunoSEQ 96-well plate was sequenced on a separate single-read 150-cycle Illumina NextSeq 550 flow cell. The original pipeline was this. Because the immunoSEQ output held only junctional sequences and lacked quality scores, the filtering could not match the filtering applied to full-length reads. To assign V/J genes and CDR3, sequences were annotated against IMGT germline references using PyIR, a Python wrapper for IgBLAST v1.9. Reads with weak V/J assignments (E-value above 1e-6), missing CDR3, stop codons, out-of-frame junctions, or ambiguous translated residues were removed. V3J clonotypes were defined by identical inferred V gene, J gene, and CDR3 amino acid sequence. The percentage overlap between two repertoires was calculated by dividing the number of shared unique clonotypes by the size of the smaller repertoire. Richness of each repertoire was evaluated using RTK rarefaction, the Chao1 estimator, and Recon v2.1 estimates of unobserved clonotypes. For all TCRbeta clonotypes obtained by the gDNA method from a few donors, generation probabilities were computed with OLGA. This is the immuneACCESS table as TCRdb keeps it, with only in-frame sequences that have V and J called. A part of the clones is gone; compared with another copy, unresolved V genes explain less than half, and the rest is unexplained. V and J calls and clone size are as listed in that table; D and trimming were resolved from the DNA. In this sample the table shows hundreds of thousands of clones, around 86% of which occur a single time. About a sixth of the sample lies in the top ten.

The donors were healthy, HIV-negative adults with no recently reported acute infections or vaccinations. Every donor was a Caucasian adult residing in Nashville, Tennessee, USA. The CD8 memory samples were a combination of magnetically selected CD45RO+ cells and CCR7-negative CD45RA+ effector memory (TemRA) cells. Blood was collected by leukapheresis, and PBMCs were isolated by Ficoll-Histopaque density gradient centrifugation and then cryopreserved in liquid nitrogen vapor phase. Purity and quantity of every magnetically sorted T cell population were checked by analytical flow cytometry. Genomic DNA was isolated from each sorted fraction and quantified by UV absorbance on a Nanodrop 2000c. The source of the sample is a study of shared clonotypes between healthy human individuals (dated by TCRdb to about 2020). For the wider study: A few men and a couple of women, aged 18 to 49 years, made up the cohort. The study deeply sequenced blood TCR repertoires of about 5 healthy adults to estimate repertoire size and the extent of clonotype sharing between individuals. To increase sequencing depth and limit assay-specific biases, TCR repertoire library preparation and sequencing were carried out by different laboratories using diverse techniques. Per donor, three plates each were used for CD4 naive and CD4 memory, two for CD8 naive, and one for CD8 memory. Each donor's leukapheresis produced roughly between roughly 0.85 and 10 billion PBMCs. General study outcomes and caveats: Compared with non-shared clonotypes, clonotypes shared by all four sorted-subset donors had higher generation probabilities. Naive subsets generally had larger estimated clonotype richness than memory subsets did. Roughly 5.2% of naive CD4, roughly 3.6% of naive CD8, approximately 2.2% of memory CD4, and about 0.4% of memory CD8 clonotypes were shared across four donors. Pairwise subsampling indicated that sequencing depth was expected to affect the degree of clonotype sharing among donors. Sampling was restricted to blood, and TCR repertoires in tissue are likely to differ from TCR repertoires in blood. Incomplete sequencing was indicated by rarefaction of sorted-subset datasets, despite the large sequencing depth. The genetic and exposure-history diversity represented was limited by the small number of donors.

Looking up the germline V gene yields CDR1 SGHVS and CDR2 FNYEAQ. V lost 4 bases and J lost 1 base; the stretch between them is 10 bases long. CDR3 length: 14 amino acids, cysteine to phenylalanine. The retained sequence is limited to the CDR3, 42 bases, with the frame set at the first base. Sequencing was done on a sample of memory CD8+ T cells sorted from blood. Read against the paper, the sample's cell subset or site label means: CD45RO+ cells pooled with CCR7-negative TemRA cells. In this chain, TRBV7-6 is recombined with TRBJ2-5, with TRBD1 tentatively as D gene (6 bases match). The sequence was obtained from a man between 18 and 35 years old in good health. In nucleotides, the sequence is TGTGCCAGCAGCTCCTTGGACAGCCAAGAGACCCAGTACTTC. Translated, this gives CASSSLDSQETQYF.